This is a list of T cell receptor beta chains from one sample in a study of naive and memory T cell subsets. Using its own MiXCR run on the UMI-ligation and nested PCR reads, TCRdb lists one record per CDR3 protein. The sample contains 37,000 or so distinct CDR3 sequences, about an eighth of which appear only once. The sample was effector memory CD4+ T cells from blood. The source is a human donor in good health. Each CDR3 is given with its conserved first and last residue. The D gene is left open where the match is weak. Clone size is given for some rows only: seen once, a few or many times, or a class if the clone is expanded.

CDR3nt: TGTGCCAGCAGGGCTGTCGGGAACACTGAAGCTTTCTTT; CDR3aa: CASRAVGNTEAFF; abundance: few; d_gene: -; v_gene: TRBV6-1; j_gene: TRBJ1-1
CDR3nt: TGTGCCAGCAGAAAAGCCGGCTATCAGCCCCAGCATTTT; CDR3aa: CASRKAGYQPQHF; abundance: -; d_gene: -; v_gene: TRBV6-2/TRBV6-3; j_gene: TRBJ1-5
CDR3nt: TGCGCCAGCAGCGAGACAGCGAACACCGGGGAGCTGTTTTTT; CDR3aa: CASSETANTGELFF; abundance: few; d_gene: -; v_gene: TRBV5-1; j_gene: TRBJ2-2
CDR3nt: TGCAGCGCAGGGGACCTCGGGGGCACTGAAGCTTTCTTT; CDR3aa: CSAGDLGGTEAFF; abundance: many; d_gene: -; v_gene: TRBV29-1; j_gene: TRBJ1-1
CDR3nt: TGTGCCAGCAGCCAAGACCTCCGGAACTATGGCTACACCTTC; CDR3aa: CASSQDLRNYGYTF; abundance: -; d_gene: -; v_gene: TRBV4-2; j_gene: TRBJ1-2
CDR3nt: TGCGCCAGCAGCCCCTTGGGGCGGGAGAACACCGGGGAGCTGTTTTTT; CDR3aa: CASSPLGRENTGELFF; abundance: -; d_gene: -; v_gene: TRBV4-1; j_gene: TRBJ2-2
CDR3nt: TGTGCCAGCAGCTTAGAGCTCGGCGTCACAGATACGCAGTATTTT; CDR3aa: CASSLELGVTDTQYF; abundance: many; d_gene: -; v_gene: TRBV7-2; j_gene: TRBJ2-3
CDR3nt: TGTGCCAGCAGCCACATGGGGTCCGAGCAGTACTTC; CDR3aa: CASSHMGSEQYF; abundance: few; d_gene: -; v_gene: TRBV3-1; j_gene: TRBJ2-7
CDR3nt: TGCGCCAGCAGCTTGGGCAGCTCCTACAATGAGCAGTTCTTC; CDR3aa: CASSLGSSYNEQFF; abundance: medium-sized; d_gene: -; v_gene: TRBV5-1; j_gene: TRBJ2-1
CDR3nt: TGCAGTGCTCAACAGGGTTCGGGTCAGCCCCAGCATTTT; CDR3aa: CSAQQGSGQPQHF; abundance: many; d_gene: -; v_gene: TRBV20-1; j_gene: TRBJ1-5
CDR3nt: TGTGCCAGCATTTTACCCCGGGACAGGGGAAATTACGAGCAGTACTTC; CDR3aa: CASILPRDRGNYEQYF; abundance: few; d_gene: TRBD1; v_gene: TRBV12-3/TRBV12-4; j_gene: TRBJ2-7
CDR3nt: TGTGCCAGCAGTTTAGGACGGGATGAGCAGTTCTTC; CDR3aa: CASSLGRDEQFF; abundance: few; d_gene: -; v_gene: TRBV28; j_gene: TRBJ2-1
CDR3nt: TGCAGTGCGCCTTTACTAGCGGGAGTTAAGAATGAGCAGTTCTTC; CDR3aa: CSAPLLAGVKNEQFF; abundance: -; d_gene: TRBD2; v_gene: TRBV20-1; j_gene: TRBJ2-1
CDR3nt: TGCAGCGCCGGGGATGGCAATGAGCAGTTCTTC; CDR3aa: CSAGDGNEQFF; abundance: -; d_gene: -; v_gene: TRBV29-1; j_gene: TRBJ2-1
CDR3nt: TGTGCCAGCAGTTATTTAGTGATGGTCAATGAGCAGTTCTTC; CDR3aa: CASSYLVMVNEQFF; abundance: many; d_gene: -; v_gene: TRBV6-2/TRBV6-3; j_gene: TRBJ2-1
CDR3nt: TGCGCCAGCAGCCAAGGGGCGACCCCCGGGAAGTTACCCCTGGCCAAAAACATTCAGTACTTC; CDR3aa: CASSQGATPGKLPLAKNIQYF; abundance: -; d_gene: -; v_gene: TRBV4-1; j_gene: TRBJ2-4
CDR3nt: TGCAGTGCTCCAAGGCGGATGAACACTGAAGCTTTCTTT; CDR3aa: CSAPRRMNTEAFF; abundance: -; d_gene: -; v_gene: TRBV20-1; j_gene: TRBJ1-1
CDR3nt: TGTGCCACCAGCAGAGATAGAAGACAGGGACACGACGAGCAGTACTTC; CDR3aa: CATSRDRRQGHDEQYF; abundance: few; d_gene: TRBD1; v_gene: TRBV15; j_gene: TRBJ2-7
CDR3nt: TGTGCCAGCAGTGAATGGGCTAGCGGGAGGGCCATAGATGAGCAGTTCTTC; CDR3aa: CASSEWASGRAIDEQFF; abundance: few; d_gene: TRBD2; v_gene: TRBV2; j_gene: TRBJ2-1
CDR3nt: TGTGCCAGCAGCTTAAAAGGGGGCAGTAACTATGGCTACACCTTC; CDR3aa: CASSLKGGSNYGYTF; abundance: many; d_gene: TRBD1; v_gene: TRBV7-2; j_gene: TRBJ1-2
CDR3nt: TGTGCCAGCAGTTATGGGGGCGGCTACACCTTC; CDR3aa: CASSYGGGYTF; abundance: -; d_gene: -; v_gene: TRBV6-2/TRBV6-3; j_gene: TRBJ1-2
CDR3nt: TGCAGCGTTGCGCAGGGGGCGGGGGAGCAGTACTTC; CDR3aa: CSVAQGAGEQYF; abundance: many; d_gene: TRBD1; v_gene: TRBV29-1; j_gene: TRBJ2-7
CDR3nt: TGTGCCAGCAATCAGCCCCCGCGGAACGAGCAGTTCTTC; CDR3aa: CASNQPPRNEQFF; abundance: many; d_gene: -; v_gene: TRBV28; j_gene: TRBJ2-1
CDR3nt: TGTGCCAGCCAATCCCTTGTGGGGGGCTCCTACAATGAGCAGTTCTTC; CDR3aa: CASQSLVGGSYNEQFF; abundance: -; d_gene: -; v_gene: TRBV27; j_gene: TRBJ2-1
CDR3nt: TGTGCCAGCAGCTTAATGGTGGTGGGCACAGGGGGCAGACAGCCCCAGCATTTT; CDR3aa: CASSLMVVGTGGRQPQHF; abundance: -; d_gene: TRBD1; v_gene: TRBV7-2; j_gene: TRBJ1-5
CDR3nt: TGCAGTGCTAGACAGCTTGGCAGGGAGAGCCAAGAGACCCAGTACTTC; CDR3aa: CSARQLGRESQETQYF; abundance: many; d_gene: -; v_gene: TRBV20-1; j_gene: TRBJ2-5
CDR3nt: TGTGCCAGCAGTTCGCTGGCAGGGTTCTCCTACGAGCAGTACTTC; CDR3aa: CASSSLAGFSYEQYF; abundance: many; d_gene: -; v_gene: TRBV28; j_gene: TRBJ2-7
CDR3nt: TGTGCCAGCAGCCATAGATACTCCTACAATGAGCAGTTCTTC; CDR3aa: CASSHRYSYNEQFF; abundance: few; d_gene: -; v_gene: TRBV7-8; j_gene: TRBJ2-1
CDR3nt: TGCAGTGCCCCTACTGATACCTACGAGCAGTACTTC; CDR3aa: CSAPTDTYEQYF; abundance: few; d_gene: -; v_gene: TRBV20-1; j_gene: TRBJ2-7
CDR3nt: TGTGCCAGCAGTTTATTCGGGAAATACTACGAGCAGTACTTC; CDR3aa: CASSLFGKYYEQYF; abundance: many; d_gene: -; v_gene: TRBV27; j_gene: TRBJ2-7
CDR3nt: TGCAGTGCTGCAAAGTACGAGCAGTACTTC; CDR3aa: CSAAKYEQYF; abundance: few; d_gene: -; v_gene: TRBV20-1; j_gene: TRBJ2-7
CDR3nt: TGTGCCAGCACCTTGGGGGACGGAGCCTACGAGCAGTACTTC; CDR3aa: CASTLGDGAYEQYF; abundance: few; d_gene: -; v_gene: TRBV5-6; j_gene: TRBJ2-7
CDR3nt: TGTGCCAGCAGTAGCCTTCAGGGGCCTACCTACAATGAGCAGTTCTTC; CDR3aa: CASSSLQGPTYNEQFF; abundance: -; d_gene: -; v_gene: TRBV6-1; j_gene: TRBJ2-1
CDR3nt: TGCAGTGCTACAGGCCCCGAGCAGTACTTC; CDR3aa: CSATGPEQYF; abundance: many; d_gene: -; v_gene: TRBV20-1; j_gene: TRBJ2-7
CDR3nt: TGTGCCAGCAGCCTACGGACAGGGGGACAAAACACTGAAGCTTTCTTT; CDR3aa: CASSLRTGGQNTEAFF; abundance: many; d_gene: TRBD1; v_gene: TRBV7-9; j_gene: TRBJ1-1
CDR3nt: TGTGCCAGCAGCCGCGGGGTATCGCAGACGACTTTCTTT; CDR3aa: CASSRGVSQTTFF; abundance: many; d_gene: -; v_gene: TRBV6-2/TRBV6-3; j_gene: TRBJ1-1
CDR3nt: TGCGCCAGCAGCTTGGCGCCGGGCAACACTGAAGCTTTCTTT; CDR3aa: CASSLAPGNTEAFF; abundance: -; d_gene: -; v_gene: TRBV5-1; j_gene: TRBJ1-1
CDR3nt: TGTGCCAGCAGCTTACTAGCGGGAGCGAAGGTCTACGAGCAGTACTTC; CDR3aa: CASSLLAGAKVYEQYF; abundance: -; d_gene: TRBD2; v_gene: TRBV7-2; j_gene: TRBJ2-7
CDR3nt: TGTGCCAGCAGCTCCCATCAGGGGAGTCGTGGCTACACCTTC; CDR3aa: CASSSHQGSRGYTF; abundance: few; d_gene: -; v_gene: TRBV27; j_gene: TRBJ1-2
CDR3nt: TGTGCCAGCAGCTTATTCGGCAAGTTCACAGATACGCAGTATTTT; CDR3aa: CASSLFGKFTDTQYF; abundance: many; d_gene: -; v_gene: TRBV11-1; j_gene: TRBJ2-3
CDR3nt: TGTGCCAGTAGACCCGCGCCCGGGGGGGAGCAGTACTTC; CDR3aa: CASRPAPGGEQYF; abundance: many; d_gene: TRBD2; v_gene: TRBV19; j_gene: TRBJ2-7
CDR3nt: TGTGCCAGCAGCCCTGGACCGAACACTGAAGCTTTCTTT; CDR3aa: CASSPGPNTEAFF; abundance: once; d_gene: -; v_gene: TRBV3-1; j_gene: TRBJ1-1
CDR3nt: TGTGCCAGCAGACCGGTCTTTTACTACGAGCAGTACTTC; CDR3aa: CASRPVFYYEQYF; abundance: many; d_gene: -; v_gene: TRBV28; j_gene: TRBJ2-7
CDR3nt: TGCGCCAGCAAGCTAGGCTTTTCTGGGTCAGATACGCAGTATTTT; CDR3aa: CASKLGFSGSDTQYF; abundance: -; d_gene: -; v_gene: TRBV5-1; j_gene: TRBJ2-3
CDR3nt: TGTGCCAGCAGTTTATTCGATGAGCAGTTCTTC; CDR3aa: CASSLFDEQFF; abundance: -; d_gene: -; v_gene: TRBV28; j_gene: TRBJ2-1
CDR3nt: TGTGCCAGCAGTTTAGGGGGGGCTTGGGGGAATGAGCAGTTCTTC; CDR3aa: CASSLGGAWGNEQFF; abundance: few; d_gene: -; v_gene: TRBV27; j_gene: TRBJ2-1
CDR3nt: TGTGCCAGCAGTTTGCAGGGCGGCACAGATACGCAGTATTTT; CDR3aa: CASSLQGGTDTQYF; abundance: -; d_gene: -; v_gene: TRBV28; j_gene: TRBJ2-3
CDR3nt: TGTGCCAGTAGTTTGTTAGGGGAGCTTTCACCCCTCCACTTT; CDR3aa: CASSLLGELSPLHF; abundance: once; d_gene: -; v_gene: TRBV19; j_gene: TRBJ1-6